Listed below are T cell receptor beta chains from one sample, sequenced in a study of patients and donors after allogeneic stem cell transplantation. Each CDR3 protein gets one entry after TCRdb re-called the RT-PCR reads with MiXCR. The sample includes roughly 200,000 distinct CDR3 sequences, less than 45% seen only once; the top ten take 30% to 35%. The sequenced material came from blood, either unsorted or a sorted T cell fraction (not recorded which). Every receptor here comes from a human donor who was either an allogeneic HSCT recipient or a stem cell or donor lymphocyte infusion donor (not recorded which). It is not recorded whose cells these are; they may come from a transplant donor. The CDR3 runs from the conserved cysteine through the conserved F or W. A D gene is named only where the DNA matches it firmly. A row's size may be missing; if present it is once, few, many or a size class.

CDR3 DNA: TGTGCCAGCAGTTCCTGGACAGTTAATCAGCCCCAGCATTTT; CDR3 protein: CASSSWTVNQPQHF; J gene: TRBJ1-5; V gene: TRBV6-2/TRBV6-3; clone size: .; D gene: .
CDR3 DNA: TGCGCCAGCAGCCAAGAAAGTATGCTAGCGGGAGAGACCAAAAACATTCAGTACTTC; CDR3 protein: CASSQESMLAGETKNIQYF; J gene: TRBJ2-4; V gene: TRBV4-3; clone size: .; D gene: TRBD2
CDR3 DNA: TGCGCCAGCAGAACCTTAAGGGATGGCTACACCTTC; CDR3 protein: CASRTLRDGYTF; J gene: TRBJ1-2; V gene: TRBV5-1; clone size: .; D gene: .
CDR3 DNA: TGCGCCAGCAGCTTGGAAGGGGGAGGGCCGGTCGAGCAGTACTTC; CDR3 protein: CASSLEGGGPVEQYF; J gene: TRBJ2-7; V gene: TRBV5-1; clone size: .; D gene: .
CDR3 DNA: TGTGCCAGCAGCTTGGGTACCGGTGAGGGGTTCTTC; CDR3 protein: CASSLGTGEGFF; J gene: TRBJ2-1; V gene: TRBV7-9; clone size: .; D gene: .
CDR3 DNA: TGTGCCAGCAGTTTACATGAGCAGTTCTTC; CDR3 protein: CASSLHEQFF; J gene: TRBJ2-1; V gene: TRBV12-3/TRBV12-4; clone size: .; D gene: .
CDR3 DNA: TGCAGCGTTTTACTCCCCCCCCCTGGAAACACCATATATTTT; CDR3 protein: CSVLLPPPGNTIYF; J gene: TRBJ1-3; V gene: TRBV29-1; clone size: few; D gene: .
CDR3 DNA: TGCAGGGCGACAGGGGCAGCGGCCACTGAAGCTTTCTTT; CDR3 protein: CRATGAAATEAFF; J gene: TRBJ1-1; V gene: TRBV20-1; clone size: few; D gene: TRBD1
CDR3 DNA: TGTGCCAGCAGTTACACAGGAGGTGAAGCTGAAGCTTTCTTT; CDR3 protein: CASSYTGGEAEAFF; J gene: TRBJ1-1; V gene: TRBV6-5; clone size: few; D gene: .
CDR3 DNA: TGTGCCAGCAGCCATTCTACCGGGTCCCTGGGAGGAGAGACCCAGTACTTC; CDR3 protein: CASSHSTGSLGGETQYF; J gene: TRBJ2-5; V gene: TRBV4-2; clone size: few; D gene: .
CDR3 DNA: TGTGCCAGCAGTTTAATGGGACAGGGGTGGCCTGGGGCCAACGTCCTGACTTTC; CDR3 protein: CASSLMGQGWPGANVLTF; J gene: TRBJ2-6; V gene: TRBV28; clone size: .; D gene: TRBD1
CDR3 DNA: TGTGCCAGCAGTTACTCGACTAGCGTCCCTCTGGATACGCAGTATTTT; CDR3 protein: CASSYSTSVPLDTQYF; J gene: TRBJ2-3; V gene: TRBV6-5; clone size: few; D gene: TRBD2
CDR3 DNA: TGCAGCGTTGAATTGGCTACCCAGAACACCGGGGAGCTGTTTTTT; CDR3 protein: CSVELATQNTGELFF; J gene: TRBJ2-2; V gene: TRBV29-1; clone size: .; D gene: .
CDR3 DNA: TGTGCCAGCAGTTCAAGAAAGCGGGACCCCACAGATACGCAGTATTTT; CDR3 protein: CASSSRKRDPTDTQYF; J gene: TRBJ2-3; V gene: TRBV28; clone size: .; D gene: TRBD2
CDR3 DNA: TGTGCCAGCAGCTTGACCTCGAGCAACACCGGGGAGCTGTTTTTT; CDR3 protein: CASSLTSSNTGELFF; J gene: TRBJ2-2; V gene: TRBV5-5; clone size: once; D gene: .
CDR3 DNA: TGTGCCAGCTCAACAGGCGATTATTCACCCCTCCACTTT; CDR3 protein: CASSTGDYSPLHF; J gene: TRBJ1-6; V gene: TRBV7-9; clone size: few; D gene: .
CDR3 DNA: TGCAGTGCGGAGAGCGCTAACTATGGCTACACCTTC; CDR3 protein: CSAESANYGYTF; J gene: TRBJ1-2; V gene: TRBV20-1; clone size: .; D gene: .
CDR3 DNA: TGCGCCAGCAGCCAAACGGCAGGGGCTGGAAACACCATATATTTT; CDR3 protein: CASSQTAGAGNTIYF; J gene: TRBJ1-3; V gene: TRBV4-3; clone size: .; D gene: .
CDR3 DNA: TGCGCCAGCAAGCTCAGGGATGGTAGCACTGAAGCTTTCTTT; CDR3 protein: CASKLRDGSTEAFF; J gene: TRBJ1-1; V gene: TRBV5-1; clone size: .; D gene: .
CDR3 DNA: TGTGCCAGCAGCCTAGCGGGATTCAACGAGCAGTACTTC; CDR3 protein: CASSLAGFNEQYF; J gene: TRBJ2-7; V gene: TRBV27; clone size: .; D gene: TRBD2
CDR3 DNA: TGCGCCAGCAGCTTGTGGCTAGCAGATTCCTACAATGAGCAGTTCTTC; CDR3 protein: CASSLWLADSYNEQFF; J gene: TRBJ2-1; V gene: TRBV5-1; clone size: .; D gene: .
CDR3 DNA: TGTGCCAGCAGCATGTACAGGGTGGCTAATGAAAAACTGTTTTTT; CDR3 protein: CASSMYRVANEKLFF; J gene: TRBJ1-4; V gene: TRBV11-2; clone size: few; D gene: .
CDR3 DNA: TGCAGTGCCCACAGGGGGGACACTGAAGCTTTCTTT; CDR3 protein: CSAHRGDTEAFF; J gene: TRBJ1-1; V gene: TRBV20-1; clone size: few; D gene: TRBD1
CDR3 DNA: TGTGCCAGCACCTCAACAGGGGGCCGACCTGAAGCTTTCTTT; CDR3 protein: CASTSTGGRPEAFF; J gene: TRBJ1-1; V gene: TRBV12-3/TRBV12-4; clone size: few; D gene: TRBD1
CDR3 DNA: TGCGCCAGCAGCCAAGGGGGTATCAGGGAACAAGAGACCCAGTACTTC; CDR3 protein: CASSQGGIREQETQYF; J gene: TRBJ2-5; V gene: TRBV4-3; clone size: once; D gene: .
CDR3 DNA: TGTGCCAGCAGCTTAGCCGGTGGACAGGGGCGAAACACCATATATTTT; CDR3 protein: CASSLAGGQGRNTIYF; J gene: TRBJ1-3; V gene: TRBV7-2; clone size: .; D gene: TRBD1
CDR3 DNA: TGTGCCACCAGCAGAGATCTAGGAACACCCAATTCACCCCTCCACTTT; CDR3 protein: CATSRDLGTPNSPLHF; J gene: TRBJ1-6; V gene: TRBV15; clone size: .; D gene: .
CDR3 DNA: TGCGCCAGCAGCCAAAAAACTAGCGTCAATGAGCAGTTCTTC; CDR3 protein: CASSQKTSVNEQFF; J gene: TRBJ2-1; V gene: TRBV4-3; clone size: .; D gene: TRBD2
CDR3 DNA: TGTGCCAGCAGTCTACCCGGGGGTGAGCAGTTCTTC; CDR3 protein: CASSLPGGEQFF; J gene: TRBJ2-1; V gene: TRBV6-5; clone size: .; D gene: .
CDR3 DNA: TGCAGCGTTGAAGCACCGGGACAGGTGAACACTGAAGCTTTCTTT; CDR3 protein: CSVEAPGQVNTEAFF; J gene: TRBJ1-1; V gene: TRBV29-1; clone size: once; D gene: TRBD1
CDR3 DNA: TGTGCCACCAGCAGAGACGGAGAAAATCAGCCCCAGCATTTT; CDR3 protein: CATSRDGENQPQHF; J gene: TRBJ1-5; V gene: TRBV15; clone size: few; D gene: .